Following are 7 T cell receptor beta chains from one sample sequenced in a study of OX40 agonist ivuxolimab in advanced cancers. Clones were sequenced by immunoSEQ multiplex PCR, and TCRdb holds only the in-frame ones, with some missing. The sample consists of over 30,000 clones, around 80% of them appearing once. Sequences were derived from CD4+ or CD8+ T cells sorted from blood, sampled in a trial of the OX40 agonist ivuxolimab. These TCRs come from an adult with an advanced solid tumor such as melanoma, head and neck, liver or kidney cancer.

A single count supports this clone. The CDR3 DNA is TGTGCCAGCAGTTTGACCTACAATGAGCAGTTCTTC. It encodes CASSLTYNEQFF. V is TRBV28 and J is TRBJ2-1; D ambiguous. The CDR3 is made up of 12 amino acids. Trimming cost V 3 bases and J 2 bases, with 2 bases left between them. Germline-derived CDR1 and CDR2 are MDHEN and SYDVKM.

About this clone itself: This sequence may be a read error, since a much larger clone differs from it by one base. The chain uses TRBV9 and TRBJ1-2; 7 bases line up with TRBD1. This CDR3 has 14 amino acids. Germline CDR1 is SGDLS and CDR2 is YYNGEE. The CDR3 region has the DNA TGTGCCAGCGGCGTAGGGACAGATAACTATGGCTACACCTTC. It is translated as CASGVGTDNYGYTF. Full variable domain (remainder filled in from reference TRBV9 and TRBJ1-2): DSGVTQTPKHLITATGQRVTLRCSPRSGDLSVYWYQQSLDQGLQFLIQYYNGEERAKGNILERFSAQQFPDLHSELNLSSLELGDSALYFCASGVGTDNYGYTFGSGTRLTVV.

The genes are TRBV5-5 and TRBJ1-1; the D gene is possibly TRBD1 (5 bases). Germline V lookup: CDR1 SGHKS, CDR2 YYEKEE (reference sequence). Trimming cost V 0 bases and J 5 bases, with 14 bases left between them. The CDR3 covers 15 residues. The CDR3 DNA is TGTGCCAGCAGCTTGGGAGTCCAGGGTCTAACTGAAGCTTTCTTT. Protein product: CASSLGVQGLTEAFF.

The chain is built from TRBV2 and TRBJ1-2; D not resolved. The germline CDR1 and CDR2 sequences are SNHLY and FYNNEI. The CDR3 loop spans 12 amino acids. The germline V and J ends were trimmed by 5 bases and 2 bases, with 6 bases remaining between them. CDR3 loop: CASSRDNYGYTF. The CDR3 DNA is TGTGCCAGCAGTAGAGACAACTATGGCTACACCTTC.

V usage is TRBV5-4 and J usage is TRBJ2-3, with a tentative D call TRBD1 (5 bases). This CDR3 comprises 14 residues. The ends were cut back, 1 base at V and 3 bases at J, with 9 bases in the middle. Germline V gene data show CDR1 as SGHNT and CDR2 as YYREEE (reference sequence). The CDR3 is CASSLFPGTDTQYF. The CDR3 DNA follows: TGTGCCAGCAGCTTGTTTCCAGGGACAGATACGCAGTATTTT.

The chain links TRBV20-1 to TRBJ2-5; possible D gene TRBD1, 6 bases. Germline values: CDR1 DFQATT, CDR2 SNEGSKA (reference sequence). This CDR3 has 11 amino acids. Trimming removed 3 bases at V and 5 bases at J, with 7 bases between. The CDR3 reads CSARRGETQYF. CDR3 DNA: TGCAGTGCTAGGAGGGGGGAGACCCAGTACTTC.

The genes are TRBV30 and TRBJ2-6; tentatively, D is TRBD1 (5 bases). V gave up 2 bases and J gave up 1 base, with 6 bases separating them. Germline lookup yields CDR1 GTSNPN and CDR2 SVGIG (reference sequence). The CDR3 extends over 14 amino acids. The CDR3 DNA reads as TGTGCCTGGAGTCAGGGTTCTGGGGCCAACGTCCTGACTTTC. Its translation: CAWSQGSGANVLTF.